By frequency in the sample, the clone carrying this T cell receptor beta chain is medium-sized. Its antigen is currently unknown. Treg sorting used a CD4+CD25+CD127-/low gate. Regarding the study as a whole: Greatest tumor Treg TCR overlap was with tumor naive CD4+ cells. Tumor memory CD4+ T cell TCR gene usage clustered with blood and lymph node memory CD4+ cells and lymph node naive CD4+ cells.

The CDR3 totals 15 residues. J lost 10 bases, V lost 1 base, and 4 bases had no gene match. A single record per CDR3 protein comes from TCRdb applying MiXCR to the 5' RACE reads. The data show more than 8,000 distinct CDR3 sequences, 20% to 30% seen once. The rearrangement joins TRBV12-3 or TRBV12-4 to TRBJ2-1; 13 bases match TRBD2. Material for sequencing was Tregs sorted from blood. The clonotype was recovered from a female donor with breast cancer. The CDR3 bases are TGTGCCAGCAGTTTAGTGCCGGGACTAGCGGGAGAGCAGTTCTTC. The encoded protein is CASSLVPGLAGEQFF.